This T cell receptor beta chain was observed in a study of human versus mouse CDR3 diversity and MHC coevolution. The germline CDR1 and CDR2 sequences are SEHNR and FQNEAQ (reference sequence). The CDR3 is 15 residues long. V trimming: 8 bases; J trimming: 5 bases; junction bases outside the gene matches: 11. Repertoires were generated with immunoSEQ multiplex PCR, while TCRdb's copy carries only in-frame clones and drops some. The data contain just under 60,000 clones, approximately 94% of them singletons. This clone was observed once. The chain carries TRBV7-9 and TRBJ2-1, with 8 nucleotides matching TRBD2. The receptor was isolated from a person in their sixties in good health. Input material: naive CD4+ T cells from blood. Subset denoted: CD45RO-negative CD62L-positive naive CD4 T cells. CDR3 loop: CASPPERTSNNEQFF. The DNA of the CDR3 is TGTGCCAGCCCGCCGGAAAGGACTAGCAACAATGAGCAGTTCTTC.